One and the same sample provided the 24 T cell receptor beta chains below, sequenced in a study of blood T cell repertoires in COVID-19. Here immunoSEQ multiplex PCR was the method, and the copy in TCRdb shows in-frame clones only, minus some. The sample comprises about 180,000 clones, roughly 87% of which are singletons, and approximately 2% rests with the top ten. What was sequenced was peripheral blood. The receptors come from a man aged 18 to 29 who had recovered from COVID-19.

CDR3 bases: TGTGCCAGTAGAGGAGGTAACGGGTTCACTGAAGCTTTCTTT. Protein product: CASRGGNGFTEAFF. This chain connects TRBV19 to TRBJ1-1; D remains ambiguous. Trimming pared 6 bases from V and 4 bases from J, leaving 15 bases between. Germline lookup yields CDR1 LNHDA and CDR2 SQIVND (reference sequence). The CDR3 totals 14 residues.

CDR3 in amino acids: CASSLGGTGIEQYF. The DNA for the CDR3 is TGTGCCAGCAGCTTAGGCGGTACAGGGATCGAGCAGTACTTC. The chain is built from TRBV7-2 and TRBJ2-7; possible D gene TRBD1, 6 bases. CDR3 size: 14 residues. CDR1 is SGHTA, CDR2 FQGNSA, per germline. Trimming shortened V by 1 base and J by 6 bases, and 13 bases separated the two germline ends.

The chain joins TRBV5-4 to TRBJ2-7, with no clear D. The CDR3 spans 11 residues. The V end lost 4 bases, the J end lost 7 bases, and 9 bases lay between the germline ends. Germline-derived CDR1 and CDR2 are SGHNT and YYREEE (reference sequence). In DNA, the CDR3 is TGTGCCAGCAGCATCTCCCAGGAGCAGTACTTC. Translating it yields CASSISQEQYF.

DNA for the CDR3: TGTGCCAGCAGCTCGCGGGAGAGGAACAATGAGCAGTTCTTC. It encodes CASSSRERNNEQFF. The chain links TRBV7-2 to TRBJ2-1, with 7 bases matching TRBD2. The germline V gene has CDR1 SGHTA and CDR2 FQGNSA. V lost 4 bases to trimming and J lost 5 bases; unmatched junction nucleotides: 5. CDR3 length: 14 residues.

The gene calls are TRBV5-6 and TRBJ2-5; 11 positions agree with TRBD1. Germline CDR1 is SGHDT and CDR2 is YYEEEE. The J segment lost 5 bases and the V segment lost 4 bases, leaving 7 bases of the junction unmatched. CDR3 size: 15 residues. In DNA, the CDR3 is TGTGCCAGCAGCATGGGACAGGGGGGGTACGAGACCCAGTACTTC. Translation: CASSMGQGGYETQYF. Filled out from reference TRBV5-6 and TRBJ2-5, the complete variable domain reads DAGVTQSPTHLIKTRGQQVTLRCSPKSGHDTVSWYQQALGQGPQFIFQYYEEEERQRGNFPDRFSGHQFPNYSSELNVNALLLGDSALYLCASSMGQGGYETQYFGPGTRLLVL.

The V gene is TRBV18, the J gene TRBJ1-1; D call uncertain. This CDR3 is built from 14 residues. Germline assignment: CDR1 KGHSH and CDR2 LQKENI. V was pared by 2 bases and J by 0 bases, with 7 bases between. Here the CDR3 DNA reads TGTGCCAGCTCACCAGTAGAACTGAACACTGAAGCTTTCTTT. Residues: CASSPVELNTEAFF.

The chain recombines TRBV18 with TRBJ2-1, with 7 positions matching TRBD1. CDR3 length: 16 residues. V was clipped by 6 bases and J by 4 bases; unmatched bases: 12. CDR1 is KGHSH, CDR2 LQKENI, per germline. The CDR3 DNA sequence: TGTGCCAGCTCGGCCGAGGGGACAGTTCATTACAATGAGCAGTTCTTC. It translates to CASSAEGTVHYNEQFF.

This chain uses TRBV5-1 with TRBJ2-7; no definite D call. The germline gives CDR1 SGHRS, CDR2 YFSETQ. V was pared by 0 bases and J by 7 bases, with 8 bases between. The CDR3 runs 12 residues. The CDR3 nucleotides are TGCGCCAGCAGCTTGGACAGTTGGGAGCAGTACTTC. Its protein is CASSLDSWEQYF.

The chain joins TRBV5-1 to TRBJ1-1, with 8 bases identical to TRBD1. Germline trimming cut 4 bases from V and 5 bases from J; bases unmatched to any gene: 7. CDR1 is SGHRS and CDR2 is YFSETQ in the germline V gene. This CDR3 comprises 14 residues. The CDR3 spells CASSTGTGRTEAFF. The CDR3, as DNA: TGCGCCAGCAGCACGGGGACAGGACGAACTGAAGCTTTCTTT.

The CDR3 spells CASGLAGVPGTGELFF. The DNA of the CDR3 is TGTGCCAGTGGACTAGCGGGGGTCCCCGGCACCGGGGAGCTGTTTTTT. The chain joins TRBV27 to TRBJ2-2, with 13 bases identical to TRBD2. The CDR3 totals 16 residues. In germline, CDR1 is MNHEY, CDR2 SMNVEV (reference sequence). The V segment lost 9 bases and the J segment 4 bases; nucleotides outside the gene matches: 8.

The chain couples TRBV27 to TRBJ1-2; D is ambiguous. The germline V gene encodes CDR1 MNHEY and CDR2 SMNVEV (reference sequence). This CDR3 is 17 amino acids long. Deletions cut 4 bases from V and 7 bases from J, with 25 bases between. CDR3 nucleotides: TGTGCCAGCAGTTATGAGGGAAGAAAAGCGTCTTTAGGTGGCTACACCTTC. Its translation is CASSYEGRKASLGGYTF.

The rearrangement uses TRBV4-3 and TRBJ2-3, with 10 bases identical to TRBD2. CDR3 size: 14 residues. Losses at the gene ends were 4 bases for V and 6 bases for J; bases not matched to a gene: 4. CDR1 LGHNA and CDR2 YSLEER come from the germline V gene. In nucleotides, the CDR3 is TGCGCCAGCAGCCGCACTAGCGGGGAGGATACGCAGTATTTT. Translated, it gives CASSRTSGEDTQYF.

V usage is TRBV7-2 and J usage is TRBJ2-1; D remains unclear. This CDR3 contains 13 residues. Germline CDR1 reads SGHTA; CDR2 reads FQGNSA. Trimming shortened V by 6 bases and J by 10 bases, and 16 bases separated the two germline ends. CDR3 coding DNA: TGTGCCAGCAGGTCGAAGTTAATCCAGGAGCAGTTCTTC. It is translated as CASRSKLIQEQFF.

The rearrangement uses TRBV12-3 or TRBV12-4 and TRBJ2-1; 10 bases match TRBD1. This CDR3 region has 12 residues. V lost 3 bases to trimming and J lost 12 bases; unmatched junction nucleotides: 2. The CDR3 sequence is CASSLDRGAQFF. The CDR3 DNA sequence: TGTGCCAGCAGTTTGGACAGGGGGGCGCAGTTCTTC.

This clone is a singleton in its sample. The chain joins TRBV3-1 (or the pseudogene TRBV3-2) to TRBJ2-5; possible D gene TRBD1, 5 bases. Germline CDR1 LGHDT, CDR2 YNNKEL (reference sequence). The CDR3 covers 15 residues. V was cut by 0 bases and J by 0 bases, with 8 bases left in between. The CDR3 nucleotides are TGTGCCAGCAGCCAAGATCAGGGATACCAAGAGACCCAGTACTTC. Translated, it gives CASSQDQGYQETQYF.

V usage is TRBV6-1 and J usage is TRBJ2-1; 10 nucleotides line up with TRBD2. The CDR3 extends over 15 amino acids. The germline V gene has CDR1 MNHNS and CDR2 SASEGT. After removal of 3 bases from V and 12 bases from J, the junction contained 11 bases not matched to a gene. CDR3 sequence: CASSESSGRAGRQFF. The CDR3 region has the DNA TGTGCCAGCAGTGAGTCCAGCGGGAGGGCCGGAAGGCAGTTCTTC.

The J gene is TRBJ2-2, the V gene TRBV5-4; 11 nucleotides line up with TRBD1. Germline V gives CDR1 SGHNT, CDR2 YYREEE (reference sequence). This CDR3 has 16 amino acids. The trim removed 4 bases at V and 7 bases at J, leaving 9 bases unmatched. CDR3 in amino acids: CASSLPGQGVIGELFF. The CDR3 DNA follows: TGTGCCAGCAGCCTACCGGGACAGGGGGTTATCGGGGAGCTGTTTTTT.

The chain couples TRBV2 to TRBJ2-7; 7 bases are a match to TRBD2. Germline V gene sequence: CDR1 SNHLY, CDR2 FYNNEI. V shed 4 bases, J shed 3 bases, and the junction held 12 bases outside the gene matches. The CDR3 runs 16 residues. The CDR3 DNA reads TGTGCCAGCAGTGCTGCTGGGTCCGGGAGGATCTACGAGCAGTACTTC. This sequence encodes CASSAAGSGRIYEQYF.

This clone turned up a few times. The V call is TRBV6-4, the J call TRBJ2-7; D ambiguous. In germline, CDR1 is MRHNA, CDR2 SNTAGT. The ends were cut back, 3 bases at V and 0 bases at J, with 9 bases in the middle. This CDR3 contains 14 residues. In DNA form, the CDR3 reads TGTGCCAGCAGTGATGTAGTTCTCTCCTACGAGCAGTACTTC. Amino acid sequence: CASSDVVLSYEQYF.

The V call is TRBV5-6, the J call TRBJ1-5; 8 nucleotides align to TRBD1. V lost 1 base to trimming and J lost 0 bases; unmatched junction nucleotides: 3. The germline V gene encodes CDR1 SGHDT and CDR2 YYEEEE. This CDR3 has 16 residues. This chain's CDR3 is CASSLKTGDSNQPQHF. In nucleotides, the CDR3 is TGTGCCAGCAGCTTGAAGACAGGGGATAGCAATCAGCCCCAGCATTTT. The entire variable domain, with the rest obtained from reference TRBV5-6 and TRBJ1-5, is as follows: DAGVTQSPTHLIKTRGQQVTLRCSPKSGHDTVSWYQQALGQGPQFIFQYYEEEERQRGNFPDRFSGHQFPNYSSELNVNALLLGDSALYLCASSLKTGDSNQPQHFGDGTRLSIL.

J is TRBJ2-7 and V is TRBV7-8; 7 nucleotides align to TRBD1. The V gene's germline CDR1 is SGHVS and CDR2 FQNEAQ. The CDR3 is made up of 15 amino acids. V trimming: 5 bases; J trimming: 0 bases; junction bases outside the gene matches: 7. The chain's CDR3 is CASSLTGDSSYEQYF. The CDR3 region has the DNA TGTGCCAGCAGCCTGACCGGGGACAGCTCCTACGAGCAGTACTTC.

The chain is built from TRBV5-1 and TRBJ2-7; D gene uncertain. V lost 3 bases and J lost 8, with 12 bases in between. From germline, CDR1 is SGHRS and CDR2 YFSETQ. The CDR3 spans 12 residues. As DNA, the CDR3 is TGCGCCAGCAGCTCACCACAGACAAAGCAGTACTTC. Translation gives CASSSPQTKQYF.

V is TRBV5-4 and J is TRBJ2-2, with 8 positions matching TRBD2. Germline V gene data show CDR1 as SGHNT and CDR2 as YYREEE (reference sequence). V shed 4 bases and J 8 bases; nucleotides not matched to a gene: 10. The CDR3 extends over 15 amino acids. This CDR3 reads CASSPGTRGTGELFF. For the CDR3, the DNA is TGTGCCAGCAGCCCCGGGACTAGAGGGACTGGGGAGCTGTTTTTT.

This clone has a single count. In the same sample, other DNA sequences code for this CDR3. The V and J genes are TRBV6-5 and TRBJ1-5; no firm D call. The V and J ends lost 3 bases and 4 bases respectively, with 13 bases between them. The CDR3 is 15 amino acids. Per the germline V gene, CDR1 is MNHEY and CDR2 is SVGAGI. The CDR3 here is CASSYSEAANQPQHF. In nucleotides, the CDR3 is TGTGCCAGCAGTTATTCCGAGGCCGCAAATCAGCCCCAGCATTTT.